Following are 26 T cell receptor beta chains from one sample sequenced in a study of shared clonotypes between healthy human individuals. Data came from immunoSEQ multiplex PCR; TCRdb stores just in-frame clones and leaves some out. Of 900,000 to 1,200,000 clones in the sample, around 78% were seen once. Sequencing input: memory CD4+ T cells from PBMCs. The subset was: CD45RA-negative fraction. The receptors here all came from a young man in good health. Some clones in this sample may be carry-over from other donors' samples.

The rearrangement uses TRBV4-1 and TRBJ1-5; TRBD1 might be the D (5 bases). The CDR3 sequence is 16 residues long. V was clipped by 7 bases and J by 6 bases, with 22 bases between them. Germline CDR1 is MGHRA and CDR2 is YSYEKL. The CDR3 nucleotides read TGCGCCAGCATGCGGTCACCTGGGGGGGGGATTCAGCCCCAGCATTTT. Amino acids: CASMRSPGGGIQPQHF.

The V and J genes are TRBV5-4 and TRBJ2-3; 12 positions agree with TRBD2. This CDR3 comprises 18 residues. Unmatched junction bases numbered 7, after V lost 0 bases and J lost 2 bases. The germline gives CDR1 SGHNT, CDR2 YYREEE (reference sequence). The CDR3 sequence: CASSLVLAGGGSTDTQYF. CDR3 coding DNA: TGTGCCAGCAGCTTGGTACTAGCGGGAGGAGGGTCCACAGATACGCAGTATTTT.

The chain is built from TRBV18 and TRBJ1-5; 8 bases line up with TRBD1. The V gene end was trimmed by 3 bases and the J gene end by 5 bases; junction bases not matched to a gene: 3. Germline V gives CDR1 KGHSH, CDR2 LQKENI. This CDR3 has 14 residues. The chain's CDR3 is CASSPTTGDQPQHF. The CDR3 DNA reads TGTGCCAGCTCACCGACGACAGGGGATCAGCCCCAGCATTTT.

The rearrangement joins TRBV11-3 to TRBJ2-7; TRBD1 or TRBD2 may be the D gene (6 bases each). The germline V gene has CDR1 SGHNT and CDR2 YENEEA. The CDR3 consists of 15 residues. With 3 bases removed from V and 5 bases from J, the gap between germline ends came to 17 bases. CDR3 amino acids: CASSLETGGSHEQYF. In DNA form, the CDR3 reads TGTGCCAGCAGCTTGGAGACAGGAGGGAGCCACGAGCAGTACTTC.

The chain combines TRBV13 with TRBJ1-4; no firm D call. Trimming took 5 bases from V and 2 from J, leaving 12 bases between them. In germline, CDR1 is PRHDT, CDR2 FYEKMQ (reference sequence). This CDR3 comprises 15 residues. The DNA of the CDR3 is TGTGCCAGCAGCCGGTGGGGAGGCACTAATGAAAAACTGTTTTTT. It yields the protein CASSRWGGTNEKLFF.

The CDR3 region is CASSRRGRGYGYTF. The DNA for the CDR3 is TGTGCCAGCAGTCGCAGGGGGCGAGGCTATGGCTACACCTTC. V gene TRBV2 combines with J gene TRBJ1-2; TRBD1 matches 8 bases. Germline CDR1 and CDR2: SNHLY and FYNNEI. The CDR3 has 14 residues. V lost 5 bases to trimming and J lost 4 bases; unmatched junction nucleotides: 6.

V gene TRBV7-9 combines with J gene TRBJ1-2, with a weak D call TRBD1 (5 bases). CDR3 length: 15 residues. Trimming removed 1 base from V and 1 base from J, with 10 bases in between. Germline V gene data show CDR1 as SEHNR and CDR2 as FQNEAQ (reference sequence). The chain's CDR3 is CASSLGQNDNYGYTF. CDR3 sequence (DNA): TGTGCCAGCAGCTTAGGACAGAATGATAACTATGGCTACACCTTC.

This clone occurred once. V and J are TRBV6-4 and TRBJ2-3; the D is unclear. Germline loops: CDR1 MRHNA, CDR2 SNTAGT. Trimming removed 2 bases from V and 6 bases from J, with 12 bases in between. The CDR3 runs to 14 residues. CDR3 sequence: CASSDGLWTDTQYF. The CDR3 coding sequence is TGTGCCAGCAGTGACGGTCTCTGGACCGATACGCAGTATTTT.

V gene TRBV6-1 combines with J gene TRBJ1-1; TRBD1 matches 7 bases. V gave up 6 bases and J gave up 0 bases; unmatched junction bases: 4. Looked up from germline, CDR1 is MNHNS and CDR2 is SASEGT. The CDR3 runs 14 residues. The CDR3 loop is CASRQGSMNTEAFF. The CDR3 nucleotides are TGTGCCAGCAGACAGGGGTCCATGAACACTGAAGCTTTCTTT.

The genes are TRBV28 and TRBJ2-5, with D maybe TRBD2 (6 bases). Trimming removed 4 bases at V and 4 bases at J, with 13 bases between. The germline CDR1 and CDR2 sequences are MDHEN and SYDVKM. This CDR3 contains 14 residues. CDR3 amino acids: CASSSGGRLETQYF. For the CDR3, the DNA is TGTGCCAGCAGTTCCGGGGGAAGACTAGAGACCCAGTACTTC.

V and J are TRBV2 and TRBJ2-3; D ambiguous. Germline loops: CDR1 SNHLY, CDR2 FYNNEI. CDR3 length equals 13 residues. V was clipped by 6 bases and J by 4 bases, with 11 bases between them. The CDR3 here is CASSLLGADTQYF. The CDR3 DNA reads as TGTGCCAGCAGCCTGCTGGGCGCAGATACGCAGTATTTT. Together with reference TRBV2 and TRBJ2-3, the CDR3 gives the full variable domain: EPEVTQTPSHQVTQMGQEVILRCVPISNHLYFYWYRQILGQKVEFLVSFYNNEISEKSEIFDDQFSVERPDGSNFTLKIRSTKLEDSAMYFCASSLLGADTQYFGPGTRLTVL.

The V gene is TRBV6-1, the J gene TRBJ1-1; TRBD1 is a possible D gene (6 bases). Germline V gene sequence: CDR1 MNHNS, CDR2 SASEGT. Trimming pared 4 bases from V and 4 bases from J, leaving 16 bases between. The CDR3 totals 15 residues. Here the CDR3 reads CASSGGGSDSTEAFF. Here the CDR3 DNA reads TGTGCCAGCAGTGGAGGGGGGTCGGACAGCACTGAAGCTTTCTTT.

This clone was counted only a few times. The V call is TRBV7-9, the J call TRBJ2-3; D unclear. Trimming took 4 bases from V and 4 from J, leaving 15 bases between them. The CDR3 loop spans 15 amino acids. CDR1 and CDR2 (germline): SEHNR, FQNEAQ (reference sequence). Written as DNA, the CDR3 is TGTGCCAGCAGCTCGGACCCCGGTAGGGCAGATACGCAGTATTTT. Protein sequence: CASSSDPGRADTQYF.

This clone was seen only once. J is TRBJ1-1 and V is TRBV10-3, with 7 bases lining up with TRBD1. CDR1 ENHRY and CDR2 SYGVKD come from the germline V gene. The CDR3 is 18 amino acids. Trimming at V came to 5 bases and at J to 1 base, leaving 16 bases not matched to a gene. The DNA for the CDR3 is TGTGCCATCAGTCCCTTTAGGACAGGTCTCTGGGAGAACACTGAAGCTTTCTTT. This encodes CAISPFRTGLWENTEAFF.

This clone was picked up a small number of times. The chain uses TRBV11-2 and TRBJ2-1; tentatively, D is TRBD1 (6 bases). The CDR3 is 14 residues long. Deletions cut 1 base from V and 10 bases from J, with 14 bases between. Germline V lookup: CDR1 SGHAT, CDR2 FQNNGV. The CDR3 sequence is CASSLVGAGTEQFF. The CDR3 coding sequence is TGTGCCAGCAGCTTAGTAGGGGCTGGGACAGAGCAGTTCTTC.

A word on this clone: The junction departs from germline at one end; a sequencing error may be responsible. This rearrangement joins TRBV28 to TRBJ1-3, with D possibly matching TRBD1 (6 bases). The CDR3 totals 13 residues. Germline CDR1 is MDHEN and CDR2 is SYDVKM. The chain's CDR3 is CASSLGAGNAIYF. The CDR3 region has the DNA TGTGCCAGCAGTTTGGGGGCTGGAAACGCCATATATTTT.

The chain is built from TRBV6-6 and TRBJ1-2; the D is unclear. This CDR3 is built from 13 residues. Trimming took 2 bases from V and 4 from J, leaving 8 bases between them. Germline CDR1 and CDR2: MNHNY and SVGAGI (reference sequence). CDR3: CASSYGIGYGYTF. As DNA, the CDR3 is TGTGCCAGCAGTTACGGTATCGGCTATGGCTACACCTTC.

V usage is TRBV18 and J usage is TRBJ2-3; maybe TRBD2 (7 bases). CDR1 is KGHSH, CDR2 LQKENI, per germline. Trimming removed 3 bases at V and 0 bases at J, with 13 bases between. The length of the CDR3 is 16 residues. The CDR3 DNA is TGTGCCAGCTCACCCGAGGGAGGGGGAAGCACAGATACGCAGTATTTT. Translation gives CASSPEGGGSTDTQYF. The full variable domain, in which reference TRBV18 and TRBJ2-3 provide the parts outside the CDR3, is NAGVMQNPRHLVRRRGQEARLRCSPMKGHSHVYWYRQLPEEGLKFMVYLQKENIIDESGMPKERFSAEFPKEGPSILRIQQVVRGDSAAYFCASSPEGGGSTDTQYFGPGTRLTVL.

This chain connects TRBV2 to TRBJ2-3, with D possibly TRBD2 on 6 matching bases. CDR1 is SNHLY and CDR2 is FYNNEI in the germline V gene. CDR3 length: 16 amino acids. With 2 bases removed from V and 0 bases from J, the gap between germline ends came to 12 bases. CDR3 region: CASSEPLAASTDTQYF. CDR3 in DNA: TGTGCCAGCAGTGAACCACTAGCTGCTAGCACAGATACGCAGTATTTT.

V usage is TRBV6-1 and J usage is TRBJ2-1; 7 bases are a match to TRBD2. Trimming removed 6 bases from V and 13 bases from J; junction bases left unmatched: 6. The CDR3 is 11 amino acids. The germline V gene encodes CDR1 MNHNS and CDR2 SASEGT. The CDR3 DNA follows: TGTGCCAGCAGCGAACTAGCGCCACAGTTCTTC. Its protein is CASSELAPQFF.

The rearrangement uses TRBV5-1 and TRBJ2-5, with 8 bases lining up with TRBD1. This CDR3 is 16 amino acids long. After removal of 1 base from V and 5 bases from J, the junction contained 10 bases not matched to a gene. Germline-derived CDR1 and CDR2 are SGHRS and YFSETQ. CDR3 amino acids: CASSLLPRTGQETQYF. In DNA, the CDR3 is TGCGCCAGCAGCTTGCTACCCCGGACAGGGCAGGAGACCCAGTACTTC.

Notes on this clone: The same CDR3 arises from other DNA sequences in this sample as well. This chain joins TRBV20-1 and TRBJ2-5; the D is unclear. Germline loops: CDR1 DFQATT, CDR2 SNEGSKA (reference sequence). The CDR3 consists of 10 residues. Trimming cost V 3 bases and J 5 bases, with 4 bases left between them. CDR3 sequence reads: CSASSETQYF. The CDR3, as DNA: TGCAGTGCTAGTAGCGAGACCCAGTACTTC.

The chain links TRBV7-3 to TRBJ2-7; D not certain. The V and J ends lost 4 bases and 3 bases respectively, with 10 bases between them. Germline assignment: CDR1 SGHTA and CDR2 FQGTGA. The CDR3 extends over 13 amino acids. The CDR3: CASSSGQDYEQYF. In DNA form, the CDR3 reads TGTGCCAGCAGCTCCGGTCAGGACTACGAGCAGTACTTC.

The chain uses TRBV27 and TRBJ2-7; D remains ambiguous. The CDR3 totals 13 residues. Germline V CDR1 and CDR2: MNHEY, SMNVEV (reference sequence). The V and J ends lost 4 bases and 3 bases respectively, with 10 bases between them. The CDR3 spells CASSSDIYYEQYF. The CDR3 DNA sequence: TGTGCCAGCAGTTCCGACATTTACTACGAGCAGTACTTC.

The V gene is TRBV15, the J gene TRBJ2-5, with D possibly matching TRBD2 (5 bases). The CDR3 covers 15 residues. CDR1 is LNHNV, CDR2 YYDKDF, per germline (reference sequence). Trimming removed 2 bases at V and 2 bases at J, with 12 bases between. The CDR3 here is CATSRSGLSQETQYF. The CDR3 DNA follows: TGTGCCACCAGCAGATCAGGACTTTCTCAAGAGACCCAGTACTTC.

The chain recombines TRBV7-9 with TRBJ2-1; 11 positions agree with TRBD2. J gave up 9 bases and V 7 bases, and 11 bases lay outside the gene matches. Germline CDR1 reads SEHNR; CDR2 reads FQNEAQ (reference sequence). The CDR3 length is 15 residues. CDR3 in amino acids: CASIPSRLAGGEQFF. The CDR3 region has the DNA TGTGCCAGCATCCCAAGTCGGCTAGCGGGAGGTGAGCAGTTCTTC.